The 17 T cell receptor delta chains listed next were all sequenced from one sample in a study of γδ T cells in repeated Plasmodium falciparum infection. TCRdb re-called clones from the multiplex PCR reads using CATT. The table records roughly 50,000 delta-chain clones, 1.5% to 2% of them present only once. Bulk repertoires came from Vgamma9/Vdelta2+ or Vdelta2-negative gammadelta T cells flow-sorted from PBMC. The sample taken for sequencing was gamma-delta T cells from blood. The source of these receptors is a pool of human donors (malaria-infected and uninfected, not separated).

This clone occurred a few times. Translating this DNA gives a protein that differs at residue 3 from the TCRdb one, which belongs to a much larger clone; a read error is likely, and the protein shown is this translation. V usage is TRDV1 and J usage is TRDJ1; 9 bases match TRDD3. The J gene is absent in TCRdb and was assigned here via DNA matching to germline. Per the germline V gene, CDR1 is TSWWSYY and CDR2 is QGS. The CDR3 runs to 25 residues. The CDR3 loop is CAPGELWAFLRSTGGKQGETDKLIF. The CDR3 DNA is TGTGCTCCTGGGGAACTATGGGCGTTCCTACGTTCCACTGGGGGAAAACAGGGGGAGACCGATAAACTCATCTTT.

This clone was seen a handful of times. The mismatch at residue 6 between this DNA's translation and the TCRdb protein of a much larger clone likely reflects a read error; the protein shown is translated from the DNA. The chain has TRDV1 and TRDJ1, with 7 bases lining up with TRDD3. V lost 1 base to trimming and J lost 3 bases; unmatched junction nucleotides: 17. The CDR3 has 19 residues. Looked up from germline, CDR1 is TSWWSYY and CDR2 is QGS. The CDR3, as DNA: TGTGCTCTTGGGGAACGAGTCTCCTCTGTACTGGGGTACGCCGATAAACTCATCTTT. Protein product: CALGERVSSVLGYADKLIF.

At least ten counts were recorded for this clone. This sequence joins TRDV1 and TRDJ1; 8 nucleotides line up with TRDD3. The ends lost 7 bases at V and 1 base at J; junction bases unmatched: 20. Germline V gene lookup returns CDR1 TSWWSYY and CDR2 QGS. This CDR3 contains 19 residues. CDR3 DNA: TGTGCTCTTGCCGGAGTTTTTCTCGACTGGGGGTTTATCACCGATAAACTCATCTTT. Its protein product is CALAGVFLDWGFITDKLIF.

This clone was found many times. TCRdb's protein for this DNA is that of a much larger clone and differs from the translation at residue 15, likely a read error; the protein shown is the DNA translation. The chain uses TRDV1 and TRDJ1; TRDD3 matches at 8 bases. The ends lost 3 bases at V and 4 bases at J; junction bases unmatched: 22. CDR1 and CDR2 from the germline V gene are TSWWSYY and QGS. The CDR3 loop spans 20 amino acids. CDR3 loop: CALGERTRWGIPRESDKLIF. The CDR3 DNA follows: TGTGCTCTTGGGGAGCGAACTAGGTGGGGGATCCCCCGTGAAAGCGATAAACTCATCTTT.

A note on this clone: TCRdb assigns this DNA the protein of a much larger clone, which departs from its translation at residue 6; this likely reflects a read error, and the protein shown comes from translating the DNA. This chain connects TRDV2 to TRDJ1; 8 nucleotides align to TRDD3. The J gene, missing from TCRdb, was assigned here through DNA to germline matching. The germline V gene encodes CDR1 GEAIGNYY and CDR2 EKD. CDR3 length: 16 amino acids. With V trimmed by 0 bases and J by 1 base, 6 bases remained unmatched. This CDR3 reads CACDTVGDRGTDKLIF. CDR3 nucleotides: TGTGCCTGTGACACCGTGGGGGATCGTGGCACCGATAAACTCATCTTT.

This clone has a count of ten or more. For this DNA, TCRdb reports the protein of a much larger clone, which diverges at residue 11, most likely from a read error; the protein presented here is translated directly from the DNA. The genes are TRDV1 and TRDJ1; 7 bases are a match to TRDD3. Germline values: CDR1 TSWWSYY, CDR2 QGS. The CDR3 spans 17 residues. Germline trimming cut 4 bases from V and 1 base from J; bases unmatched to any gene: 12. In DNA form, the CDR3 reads TGTGCTCTTGGGGGAATAGGGGGGGATCTGTGCACCGATAAACTCATCTTT. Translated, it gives CALGGIGGDLCTDKLIF.

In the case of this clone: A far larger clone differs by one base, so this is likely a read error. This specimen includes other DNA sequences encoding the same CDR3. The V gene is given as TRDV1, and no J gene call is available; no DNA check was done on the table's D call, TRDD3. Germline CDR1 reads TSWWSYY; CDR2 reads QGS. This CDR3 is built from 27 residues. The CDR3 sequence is CALGESEDPTPSSGDTRIGWDTDKLIF. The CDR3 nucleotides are TGTGCTCTTGGGGAAAGTGAGGATCCTACGCCCTCTTCGGGGGATACGCGTATAGGATGGGATACCGATAAGCTCATCTTT.

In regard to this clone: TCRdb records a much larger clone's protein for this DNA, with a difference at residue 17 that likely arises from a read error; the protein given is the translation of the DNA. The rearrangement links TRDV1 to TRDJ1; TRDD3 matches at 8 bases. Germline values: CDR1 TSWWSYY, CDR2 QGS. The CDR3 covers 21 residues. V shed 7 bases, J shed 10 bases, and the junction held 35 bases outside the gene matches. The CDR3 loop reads CALAVETHSNNYDWGFKRLIF. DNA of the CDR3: TGTGCTCTTGCGGTGGAGACCCATTCCAACAATTACGACTGGGGGTTCAAGCGACTCATCTTT.

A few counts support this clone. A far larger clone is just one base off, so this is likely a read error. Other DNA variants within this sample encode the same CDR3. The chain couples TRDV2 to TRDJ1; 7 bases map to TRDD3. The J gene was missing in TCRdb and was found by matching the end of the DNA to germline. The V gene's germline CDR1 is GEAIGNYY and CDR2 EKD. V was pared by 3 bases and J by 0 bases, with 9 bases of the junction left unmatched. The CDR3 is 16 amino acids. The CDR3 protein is CACDPLGGDHTDKLIF. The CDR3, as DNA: TGTGCCTGTGACCCGCTGGGGGGCGATCACACCGATAAACTCATCTTT.

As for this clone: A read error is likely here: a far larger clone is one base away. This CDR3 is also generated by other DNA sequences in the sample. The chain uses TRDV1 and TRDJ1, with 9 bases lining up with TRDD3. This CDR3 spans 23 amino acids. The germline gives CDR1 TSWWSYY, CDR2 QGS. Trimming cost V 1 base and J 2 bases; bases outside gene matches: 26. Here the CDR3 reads CALGEHRNLRRNWGNPWTDKLIF. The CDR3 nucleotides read TGTGCTCTTGGGGAACACAGGAACCTACGCCGCAACTGGGGGAACCCGTGGACCGATAAACTCATCTTT.

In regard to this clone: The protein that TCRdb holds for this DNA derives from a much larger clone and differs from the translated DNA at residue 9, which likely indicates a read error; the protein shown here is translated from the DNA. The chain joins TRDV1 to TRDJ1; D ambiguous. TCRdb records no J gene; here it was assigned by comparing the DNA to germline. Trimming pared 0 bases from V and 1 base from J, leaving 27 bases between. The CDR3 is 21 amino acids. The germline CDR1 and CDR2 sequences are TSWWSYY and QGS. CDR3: CALGELVPPGSSSQCTDKLIF. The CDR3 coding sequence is TGTGCTCTTGGGGAACTAGTACCTCCGGGGTCCTCCAGTCAATGCACCGATAAACTCATCTTT.

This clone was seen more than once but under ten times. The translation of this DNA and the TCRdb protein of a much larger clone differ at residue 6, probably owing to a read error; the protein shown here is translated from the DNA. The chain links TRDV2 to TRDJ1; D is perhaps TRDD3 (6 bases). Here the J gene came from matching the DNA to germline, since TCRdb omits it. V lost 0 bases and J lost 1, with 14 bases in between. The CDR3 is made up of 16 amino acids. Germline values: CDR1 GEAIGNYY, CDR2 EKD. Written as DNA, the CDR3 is TGTGCCTGTGACACCGCTGGGGAACAAAGCACCGATAAACTCATCTTT. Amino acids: CACDTAGEQSTDKLIF.

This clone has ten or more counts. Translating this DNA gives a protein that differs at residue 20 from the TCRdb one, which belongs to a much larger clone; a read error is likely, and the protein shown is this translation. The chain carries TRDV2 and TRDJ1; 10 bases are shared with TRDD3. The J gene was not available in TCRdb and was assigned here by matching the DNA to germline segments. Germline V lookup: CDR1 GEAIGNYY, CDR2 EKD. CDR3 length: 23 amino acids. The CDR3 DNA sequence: TGTGCCTGTGGCAAACACTTCCTAATGAGGGGGATACGCTCCCGGGGTTGCACCGATAGACTCATCTTT. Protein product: CACGKHFLMRGIRSRGCTDRLIF.

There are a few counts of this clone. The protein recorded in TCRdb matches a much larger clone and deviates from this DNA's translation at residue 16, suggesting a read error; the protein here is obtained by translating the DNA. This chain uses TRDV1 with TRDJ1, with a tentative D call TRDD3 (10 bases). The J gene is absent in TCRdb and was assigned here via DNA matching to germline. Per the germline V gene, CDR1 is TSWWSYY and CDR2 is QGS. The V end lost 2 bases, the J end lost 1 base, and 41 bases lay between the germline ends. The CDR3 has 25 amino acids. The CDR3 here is CALGEKAFLHLPYWGMLARTDKLIF. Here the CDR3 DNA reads TGTGCTCTTGGGGAAAAGGCCTTCCTACACCTTCCGTACTGGGGGATGCTCGCACGCACCGATAAACTCATCTTT.

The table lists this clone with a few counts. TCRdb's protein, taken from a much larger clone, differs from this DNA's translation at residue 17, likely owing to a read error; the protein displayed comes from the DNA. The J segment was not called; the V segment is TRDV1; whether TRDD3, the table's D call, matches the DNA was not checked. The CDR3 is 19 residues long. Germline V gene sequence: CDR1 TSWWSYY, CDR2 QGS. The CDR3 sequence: CALVPTPSEGIREIREPIF. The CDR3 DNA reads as TGTGCTCTTGTCCCGACCCCCTCAGAGGGGATACGCGAGATCCGGGAACCCATCTTT.

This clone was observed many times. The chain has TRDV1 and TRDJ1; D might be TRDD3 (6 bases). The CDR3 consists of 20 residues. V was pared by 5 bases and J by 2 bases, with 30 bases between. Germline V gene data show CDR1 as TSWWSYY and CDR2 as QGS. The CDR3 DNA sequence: TGTGCTCTTGGGATCAACCCCTGGACTGATACGCAAAGTGATACCGATAAACTCATCTTT. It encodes CALGINPWTDTQSDTDKLIF.

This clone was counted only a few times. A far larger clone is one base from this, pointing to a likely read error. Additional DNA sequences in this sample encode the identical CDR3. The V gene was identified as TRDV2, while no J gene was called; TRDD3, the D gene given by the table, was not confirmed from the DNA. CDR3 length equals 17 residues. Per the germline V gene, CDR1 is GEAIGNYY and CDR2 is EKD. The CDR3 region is CACDLLGDNVNADKLIF. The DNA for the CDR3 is TGTGCCTGTGACTTACTGGGGGATAACGTAAATGCCGATAAACTCATCTTC.